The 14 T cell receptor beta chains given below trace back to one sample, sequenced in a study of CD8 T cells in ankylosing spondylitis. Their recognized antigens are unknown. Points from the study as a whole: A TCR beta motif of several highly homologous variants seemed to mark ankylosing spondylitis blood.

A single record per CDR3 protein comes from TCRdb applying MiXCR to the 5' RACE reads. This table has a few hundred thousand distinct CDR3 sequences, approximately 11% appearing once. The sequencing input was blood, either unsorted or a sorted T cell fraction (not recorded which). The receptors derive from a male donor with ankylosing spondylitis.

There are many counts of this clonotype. The CDR3 loop reads CASSPRINEQFF. CDR3 in DNA: TGTGCCAGCAGTCCGCGTATCAATGAGCAGTTCTTC. The gene calls are TRBV7-8 and TRBJ2-1; D is uncertain. This CDR3 spans 12 amino acids. The germline CDR1 and CDR2 sequences are SGHVS and FQNEAQ. Trimming shortened V by 6 bases and J by 6 bases, and 9 bases separated the two germline ends.

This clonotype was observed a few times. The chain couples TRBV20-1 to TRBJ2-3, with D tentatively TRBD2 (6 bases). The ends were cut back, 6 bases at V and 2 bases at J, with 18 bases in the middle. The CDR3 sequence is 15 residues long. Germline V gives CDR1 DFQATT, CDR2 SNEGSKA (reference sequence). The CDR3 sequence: CSAPWDLPNTDTQYF. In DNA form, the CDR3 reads TGCAGTGCCCCCTGGGACTTACCCAACACAGATACGCAGTATTTT.

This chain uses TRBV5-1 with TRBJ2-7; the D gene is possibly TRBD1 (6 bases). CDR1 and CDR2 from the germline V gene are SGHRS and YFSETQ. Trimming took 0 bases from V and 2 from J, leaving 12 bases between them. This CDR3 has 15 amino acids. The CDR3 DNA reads TGCGCCAGCAGCTTGGACGGACAGTTTCCCTACGAGCAGTACTTC. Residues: CASSLDGQFPYEQYF.

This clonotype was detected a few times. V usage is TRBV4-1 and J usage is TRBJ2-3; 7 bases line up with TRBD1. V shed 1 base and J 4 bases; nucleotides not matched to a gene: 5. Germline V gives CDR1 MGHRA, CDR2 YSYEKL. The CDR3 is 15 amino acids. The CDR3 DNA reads TGCGCCAGCAGCCAAGTTACAGGGGTGGCAGATACGCAGTATTTT. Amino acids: CASSQVTGVADTQYF.

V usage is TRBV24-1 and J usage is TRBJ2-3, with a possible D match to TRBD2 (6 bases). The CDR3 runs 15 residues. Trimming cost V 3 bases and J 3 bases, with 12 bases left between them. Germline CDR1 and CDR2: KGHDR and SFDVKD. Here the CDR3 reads CATSDPWRDTDTQYF. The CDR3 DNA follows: TGTGCCACCAGTGATCCTTGGCGGGATACAGATACGCAGTATTTT.

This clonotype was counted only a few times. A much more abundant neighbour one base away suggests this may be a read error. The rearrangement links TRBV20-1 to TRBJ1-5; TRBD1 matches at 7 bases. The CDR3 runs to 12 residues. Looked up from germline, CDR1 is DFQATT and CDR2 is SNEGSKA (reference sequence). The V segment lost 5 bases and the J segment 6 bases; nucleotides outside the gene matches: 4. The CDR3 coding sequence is TGCAGTGCTTACAGGGGTAGTCAGCCCCAGCATTTT. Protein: CSAYRGSQPQHF.

The CDR3 region has the DNA TGTGCCAGCAGCCACGGGGGCGACTATGGCTACACCTTC. Its protein is CASSHGGDYGYTF. The chain uses TRBV3-1 and TRBJ1-2, with D perhaps matching TRBD1 (6 bases). CDR1 is LGHDT and CDR2 is YNNKEL in the germline V gene (reference sequence). The V gene lost 3 bases and the J gene lost 3 bases, with 8 bases spanning the gap. This CDR3 is 13 amino acids long.

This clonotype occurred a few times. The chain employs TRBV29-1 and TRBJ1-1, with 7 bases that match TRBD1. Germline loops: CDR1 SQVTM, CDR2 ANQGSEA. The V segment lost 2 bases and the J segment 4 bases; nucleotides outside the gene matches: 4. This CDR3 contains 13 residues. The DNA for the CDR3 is TGCAGCGTTGAATACAGGGGCATCACTGAAGCTTTCTTT. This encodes CSVEYRGITEAFF.

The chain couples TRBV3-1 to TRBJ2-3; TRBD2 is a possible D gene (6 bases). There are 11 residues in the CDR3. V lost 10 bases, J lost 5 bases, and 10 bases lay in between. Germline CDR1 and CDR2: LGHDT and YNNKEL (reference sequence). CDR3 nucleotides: TGTGCCACCTCTAGCGTAGATACGCAGTATTTT. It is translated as CATSSVDTQYF.

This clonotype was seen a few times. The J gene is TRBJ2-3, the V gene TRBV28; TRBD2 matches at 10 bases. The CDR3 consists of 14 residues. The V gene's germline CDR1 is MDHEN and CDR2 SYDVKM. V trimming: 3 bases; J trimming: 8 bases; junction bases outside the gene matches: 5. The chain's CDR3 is CASSLRLAGATQYF. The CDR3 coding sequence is TGTGCCAGCAGTTTGAGGCTAGCGGGAGCTACGCAGTATTTT.

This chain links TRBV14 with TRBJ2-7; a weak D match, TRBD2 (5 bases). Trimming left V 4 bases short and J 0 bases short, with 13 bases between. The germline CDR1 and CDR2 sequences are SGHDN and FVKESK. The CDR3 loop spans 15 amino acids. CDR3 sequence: CASSLAADSSYEQYV. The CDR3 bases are TGTGCCAGCAGCCTTGCGGCGGACTCCTCCTACGAGCAGTACGTC.

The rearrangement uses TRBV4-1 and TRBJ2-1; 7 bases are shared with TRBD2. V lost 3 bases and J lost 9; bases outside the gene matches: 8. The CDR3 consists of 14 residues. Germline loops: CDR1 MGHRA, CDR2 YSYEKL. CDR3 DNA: TGCGCCAGCAGCCATCCGGGACTACTGAGTGAGCAGTTCTTC. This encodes CASSHPGLLSEQFF.

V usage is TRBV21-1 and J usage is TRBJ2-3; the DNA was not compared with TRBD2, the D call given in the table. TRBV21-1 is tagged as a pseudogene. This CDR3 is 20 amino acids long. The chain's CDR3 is CASSNGSGTSGHNCTDTQYF. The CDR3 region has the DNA TGTGCCAGCAGCAACGGATCCGGGACTAGCGGGCATAACTGCACAGATACGCAGTATTTT.

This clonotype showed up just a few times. The chain's CDR3 is CSGSRGESGWGTDTQYF. The CDR3 DNA follows: TGCAGCGGGAGTAGGGGGGAGAGTGGATGGGGCACAGATACGCAGTATTTT. V usage is TRBV29-1 and J usage is TRBJ2-3; D tentatively fits TRBD1 or TRBD2 (6 bases each). The CDR3 covers 17 residues. In germline, CDR1 is SQVTM, CDR2 ANQGSEA. Trimming took off 7 bases at V and 1 base at J, with 24 bases between the two ends.